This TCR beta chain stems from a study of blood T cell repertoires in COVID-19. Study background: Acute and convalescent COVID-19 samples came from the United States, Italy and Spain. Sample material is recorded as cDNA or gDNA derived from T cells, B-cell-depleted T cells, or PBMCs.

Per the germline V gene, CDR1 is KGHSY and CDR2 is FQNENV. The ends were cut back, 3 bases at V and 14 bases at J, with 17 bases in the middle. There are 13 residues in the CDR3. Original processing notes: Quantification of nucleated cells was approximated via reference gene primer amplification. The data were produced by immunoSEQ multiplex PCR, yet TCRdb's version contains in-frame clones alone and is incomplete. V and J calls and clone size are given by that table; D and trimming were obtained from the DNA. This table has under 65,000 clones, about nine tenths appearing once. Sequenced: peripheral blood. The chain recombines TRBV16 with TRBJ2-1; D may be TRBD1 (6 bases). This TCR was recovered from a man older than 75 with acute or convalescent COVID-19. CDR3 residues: CASSQETVGGKFF. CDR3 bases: TGTGCCAGCAGCCAGGAGACGGTAGGGGGAAAGTTCTTC.